This entry lists 26 T cell receptor beta chains sequenced from one sample in a study of blood T cell repertoires in COVID-19. Only in-frame clones appear in the TCRdb table, and some are missing; sequencing was by immunoSEQ multiplex PCR. The sample holds about 68,000 clones; 80% are singletons and the top ten take 12%. What was sequenced was peripheral blood. The receptors shown here come from a human donor in a cohort sampled during active COVID-19.

The CDR3 region has the DNA TGCGCCAGCAGCCTCGACAGGGCCTATGGCTACACCTTC. It translates to CASSLDRAYGYTF. This chain uses TRBV5-1 with TRBJ1-2; TRBD1 aligns across 7 bases. The CDR3 has 13 residues. The V gene end was trimmed by 4 bases and the J gene end by 4 bases; junction bases not matched to a gene: 4. Germline CDR1 and CDR2: SGHRS and YFSETQ.

V and J are TRBV30 and TRBJ1-1; D uncertain. The ends were cut back, 0 bases at V and 5 bases at J, with 7 bases in the middle. The CDR3 is 12 residues long. CDR1 is GTSNPN, CDR2 SVGIG, per germline (reference sequence). The CDR3 here is CAWSVFFTEAFF. CDR3 DNA: TGTGCCTGGAGTGTATTCTTTACTGAAGCTTTCTTT. Variable domain in full (rest from reference TRBV30 and TRBJ1-1): SQTIHQWPATLVQPVGSPLSLECTVEGTSNPNLYWYRQAAGRGLQLLFYSVGIGQISSEVPQNLSASRPQDRQFILSSKKLLLSDSGFYLCAWSVFFTEAFFGQGTRLTVV.

This rearrangement joins TRBV5-1 to TRBJ1-6; 7 nucleotides match TRBD1. The CDR3 covers 14 residues. V lost 3 bases to trimming and J lost 10 bases; unmatched junction nucleotides: 7. Germline CDR1 reads SGHRS; CDR2 reads YFSETQ. The CDR3 spells CASSSQGGVSPLHF. DNA for the CDR3: TGCGCCAGCAGCTCCCAGGGGGGTGTATCACCCCTCCACTTT.

The CDR3 nucleotides are TGCGCCAGCAGCCAAGATACCCTAGCATACGAGACCCAGTACTTC. Its translation: CASSQDTLAYETQYF. The rearrangement joins TRBV4-1 to TRBJ2-5; D is possibly TRBD2 (5 bases). The germline CDR1 and CDR2 sequences are MGHRA and YSYEKL. V was cut by 0 bases and J by 5 bases, with 13 bases left in between. This CDR3 comprises 15 residues.

V usage is TRBV9 and J usage is TRBJ2-3; D possibly corresponds to TRBD1 (5 bases). The germline CDR1 and CDR2 sequences are SGDLS and YYNGEE. There are 15 residues in the CDR3. V shed 0 bases and J shed 3 bases, with 11 bases lying between them. The CDR3 loop reads CASSVDPGWTDTQYF. The CDR3, as DNA: TGTGCCAGCAGCGTAGATCCAGGGTGGACAGATACGCAGTATTTT.

The chain links TRBV7-2 to TRBJ2-3, with a possible D match to TRBD2 (6 bases). The CDR3 is 13 residues long. Looked up from germline, CDR1 is SGHTA and CDR2 is FQGNSA. V was shortened by 2 bases and J by 4 bases, with 7 bases between the two germline ends. Here the CDR3 DNA reads TGTGCCAGCAGCTTAAGGAGGGCAGATACGCAGTATTTT. This gives the protein CASSLRRADTQYF.

CDR3 nucleotide sequence: TGCGCCAGCGCAGTCCGGGACAGGGGGCTCCAGCAGTACGTC. It is translated as CASAVRDRGLQQYV. The chain combines TRBV10-1 with TRBJ2-7, with 12 bases that match TRBD1. This CDR3 comprises 14 residues. From germline, CDR1 is WNHNN and CDR2 SYGVQD (reference sequence). Trimming took 8 bases from V and 8 from J; bases not matched to a gene: 10.

The V call is TRBV7-9, the J call TRBJ1-1, with D unresolved. The germline CDR1 and CDR2 sequences are SEHNR and FQNEAQ (reference sequence). The CDR3 covers 14 residues. Deletions cut 4 bases from V and 6 bases from J, with 15 bases between. Written as DNA, the CDR3 is TGTGCCAGCAGCTCCTCCGGCAGGATCTCTGAAGCTTTCTTT. Translation: CASSSSGRISEAFF. The full variable domain, with the rest looked up from reference TRBV7-9 and TRBJ1-1, is DTGVSQNPRHKITKRGQNVTFRCDPISEHNRLYWYRQTLGQGPEFLTYFQNEAQLEKSRLLSDRFSAERPKGSFSTLEIQRTEQGDSAMYLCASSSSGRISEAFFGQGTRLTVV.

The chain is built from TRBV19 and TRBJ1-2; D is ambiguous. V was cut by 4 bases and J by 0 bases, with 15 bases left in between. CDR3 length: 16 amino acids. Per germline, CDR1 LNHDA and CDR2 SQIVND (reference sequence). As DNA, the CDR3 is TGTGCCAGTAGTAACCCCGCCGGCGGAACTAACTATGGCTACACCTTC. It yields the protein CASSNPAGGTNYGYTF.

V and J are TRBV19 and TRBJ2-6, with D unclear. CDR3 length: 16 residues. Germline CDR1 reads LNHDA; CDR2 reads SQIVND (reference sequence). V was trimmed by 5 bases and J by 0 bases, leaving 11 bases between them. The CDR3 bases are TGTGCCAGTAGTGGCCAGGCTACCTCTGGGGCCAACGTCCTGACTTTC. Encoded protein: CASSGQATSGANVLTF. Full variable domain (missing parts from reference TRBV19 and TRBJ2-6): DGGITQSPKYLFRKEGQNVTLSCEQNLNHDAMYWYRQDPGQGLRLIYYSQIVNDFQKGDIAEGYSVSREKKESFPLTVTSAQKNPTAFYLCASSGQATSGANVLTFGAGSRLTVL.

The V gene is TRBV24-1, the J gene TRBJ1-1; D may be TRBD1 (6 bases). Germline lookup yields CDR1 KGHDR and CDR2 SFDVKD. V lost 5 bases and J lost 1, with 10 bases in between. This CDR3 comprises 14 residues. This CDR3 is CATSATGTNTEAFF. DNA of the CDR3: TGTGCCACCAGTGCGACAGGAACGAACACTGAAGCTTTCTTT.

This clone showed up just a few times. V gene TRBV25-1 combines with J gene TRBJ2-3; 12 nucleotides match TRBD2. V was pared by 3 bases and J by 3 bases, with 10 bases of the junction left unmatched. Germline V gives CDR1 MGHDK, CDR2 SYGVNS. This CDR3 has 18 amino acids. CDR3 loop: CASSETSGSVFVTDTQYF. CDR3 DNA sequence: TGTGCCAGCAGTGAGACTAGCGGGAGTGTTTTTGTAACAGATACGCAGTATTTT.

This clone was observed a single time. This rearrangement joins TRBV28 to TRBJ2-7, with 8 nucleotides matching TRBD1. V lost 7 bases, J lost 1 base, and 9 bases stayed unmatched. This CDR3 has 15 residues. Germline V gene sequence: CDR1 MDHEN, CDR2 SYDVKM. In DNA form, the CDR3 reads TGTGCCAGCAAGGGTGCAGGGGGCGCTTCCTACGAGCAGTACTTC. It encodes CASKGAGGASYEQYF.

This rearrangement joins TRBV5-5 to TRBJ2-5; D is possibly TRBD2 (6 bases). Germline CDR1 SGHKS, CDR2 YYEKEE (reference sequence). The CDR3 runs to 15 residues. V was cut by 6 bases and J by 5 bases, with 20 bases left in between. CDR3 nucleotide sequence: TGTGCCAGCATCCCGTGGGGGGACCCCGGGGAGACCCAGTACTTC. Protein product: CASIPWGDPGETQYF. Variable domain in full (rest from reference TRBV5-5 and TRBJ2-5): DAGVTQSPTHLIKTRGQQVTLRCSPISGHKSVSWYQQVLGQGPQFIFQYYEKEERGRGNFPDRFSARQFPNYSSELNVNALLLGDSALYLCASIPWGDPGETQYFGPGTRLLVL.

The J gene is TRBJ1-4, the V gene TRBV3-1 (or the pseudogene TRBV3-2), with D tentatively TRBD1 (6 bases). Germline CDR1 reads LGHDT; CDR2 reads YNNKEL (reference sequence). CDR3 length: 15 residues. V lost 1 base to trimming and J lost 5 bases, with 11 bases between them. The CDR3 DNA is TGTGCCAGCAGCCAAGCAGGGGCATTCAATGAAAAACTGTTTTTT. It translates to CASSQAGAFNEKLFF.

The chain joins TRBV7-2 to TRBJ2-3; unclear D gene. The CDR3 has 14 amino acids. Germline CDR1 is SGHTA and CDR2 is FQGNSA. V lost 0 bases and J lost 4, with 8 bases in between. The CDR3 sequence: CASSLAAPSDTQYF. In DNA form, the CDR3 reads TGTGCCAGCAGCTTAGCGGCCCCGTCAGATACGCAGTATTTT.

The chain has TRBV11-3 and TRBJ2-2, with 15 nucleotides matching TRBD2. The CDR3 has 16 amino acids. Germline CDR1 and CDR2: SGHNT and YENEEA. V gave up 5 bases and J gave up 4 bases; unmatched junction bases: 2. The CDR3 loop is CASSGGLAGGTGELFF. The CDR3 DNA sequence: TGTGCCAGCAGCGGGGGACTAGCGGGAGGCACCGGGGAGCTGTTTTTT.

The chain couples TRBV4-1 to TRBJ1-4; the D gene is possibly TRBD1 (6 bases). From germline, CDR1 is MGHRA and CDR2 YSYEKL. With 3 bases removed from V and 6 bases from J, the gap between germline ends came to 11 bases. The CDR3 runs 14 residues. CDR3 in DNA: TGCGCCAGCAGCCAGATGGGGGCGGATGAAAAACTGTTTTTT. Translation gives CASSQMGADEKLFF.

The chain joins TRBV11-2 to TRBJ1-2; D is possibly TRBD1 (5 bases). This CDR3 contains 15 residues. CDR1 SGHAT and CDR2 FQNNGV come from the germline V gene. V was clipped by 1 base and J by 2 bases, with 11 bases between them. In nucleotides, the CDR3 is TGTGCCAGCAGCTTAGCGGGGGGGTCGAACTATGGCTACACCTTC. The encoded protein is CASSLAGGSNYGYTF.

The chain carries TRBV7-2 and TRBJ1-2; weak D call: TRBD1 (6 bases). Germline values: CDR1 SGHTA, CDR2 FQGNSA. Trimming shortened V by 6 bases and J by 2 bases, and 10 bases separated the two germline ends. The CDR3 loop spans 13 amino acids. This CDR3 reads CASSPQGNYGYTF. The CDR3 nucleotides are TGTGCCAGCAGTCCTCAGGGGAACTATGGCTACACCTTC.

This clone was counted a single time. V and J are TRBV21-1 and TRBJ2-1; TRBD1, the table's D call, lacks a check against the DNA. TRBV21-1 has pseudogene status. CDR3 size: 13 residues. The CDR3 is CASTSLGQGGKFF. For the CDR3, the DNA is TGTGCCAGCACCTCCCTAGGCCAGGGTGGGAAGTTCTTC.

This clone showed up just a few times. J is TRBJ1-2 and V is TRBV7-3; the match to TRBD1 covers 7 bases. CDR1 is SGHTA and CDR2 is FQGTGA in the germline V gene. CDR3 length equals 14 residues. The trim removed 0 bases at V and 4 bases at J, leaving 2 bases unmatched. The CDR3: CASSLTDRSYGYTF. DNA of the CDR3: TGTGCCAGCAGCTTAACGGACAGGTCCTATGGCTACACCTTC. The whole variable domain, filled in from reference TRBV7-3 and TRBJ1-2, reads GAGVSQTPSNKVTEKGKYVELRCDPISGHTALYWYRQSLGQGPEFLIYFQGTGAADDSGLPNDRFFAVRPEGSVSTLKIQRTERGDSAVYLCASSLTDRSYGYTFGSGTRLTVV.

The chain links TRBV6-6 to TRBJ2-6; tentatively, D is TRBD1 (5 bases). The CDR3 totals 16 residues. In germline, CDR1 is MNHNY, CDR2 SVGAGI (reference sequence). V was clipped by 5 bases and J by 2 bases, with 13 bases between them. CDR3 loop: CASSLRMGPGANVLTF. CDR3 in DNA: TGTGCCAGCAGTCTCAGAATGGGGCCTGGGGCCAACGTCCTGACTTTC.

The rearrangement links TRBV28 to TRBJ2-7; possibly TRBD2 for D (6 bases). The CDR3 runs 14 residues. V lost 5 bases and J 6 bases, leaving 17 bases between the germline ends. Germline-derived CDR1 and CDR2 are MDHEN and SYDVKM. The CDR3 here is CASSQGGGLSEQYF. DNA for the CDR3: TGTGCCAGCAGTCAGGGTGGGGGGTTAAGCGAGCAGTACTTC.

The chain recombines TRBV10-3 with TRBJ1-6; maybe TRBD1 (6 bases). Trimming stripped 4 bases from V and 9 bases from J, with 13 bases between. The germline CDR1 and CDR2 sequences are ENHRY and SYGVKD. The CDR3 is 14 amino acids. The CDR3 bases are TGTGCCATCAGTGTTCGACAGGAGGCTTCACCCCTCCACTTT. This encodes CAISVRQEASPLHF.

This clone was seen only a few times. The chain is built from TRBV29-1 and TRBJ1-1; 9 bases line up with TRBD1. Losses at the gene ends were 8 bases for V and 1 base for J; bases not matched to a gene: 5. CDR1 and CDR2 (germline): SQVTM, ANQGSEA. CDR3 size: 13 residues. CDR3 nucleotides: TGCAGCTACCAGGGACAGGGGAACACTGAAGCTTTCTTT. Translated: CSYQGQGNTEAFF. Full variable domain (missing parts from reference TRBV29-1 and TRBJ1-1): SAVISQKPSRDICQRGTSLTIQCQVDSQVTMMFWYRQQPGQSLTLIATANQGSEATYESGFVIDKFPISRPNLTFSTLTVSNMSPEDSSIYLCSYQGQGNTEAFFGQGTRLTVV.